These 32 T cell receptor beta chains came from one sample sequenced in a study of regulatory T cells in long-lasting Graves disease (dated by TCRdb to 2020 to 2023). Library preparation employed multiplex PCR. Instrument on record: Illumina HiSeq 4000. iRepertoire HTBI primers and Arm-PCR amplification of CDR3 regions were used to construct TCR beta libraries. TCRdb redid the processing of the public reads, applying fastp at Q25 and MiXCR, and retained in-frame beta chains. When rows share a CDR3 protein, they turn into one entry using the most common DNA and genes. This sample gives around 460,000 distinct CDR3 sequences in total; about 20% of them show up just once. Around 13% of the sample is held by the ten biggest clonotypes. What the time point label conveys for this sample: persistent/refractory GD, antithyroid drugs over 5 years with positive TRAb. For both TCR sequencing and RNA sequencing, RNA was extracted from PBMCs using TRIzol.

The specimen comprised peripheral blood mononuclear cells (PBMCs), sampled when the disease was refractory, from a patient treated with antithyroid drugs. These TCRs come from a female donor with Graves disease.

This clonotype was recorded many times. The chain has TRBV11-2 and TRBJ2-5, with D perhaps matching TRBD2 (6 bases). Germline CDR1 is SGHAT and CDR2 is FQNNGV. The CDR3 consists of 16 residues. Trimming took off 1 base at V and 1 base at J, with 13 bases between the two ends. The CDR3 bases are TGTGCCAGCAGCTTAGGGAGGGACCGATCCCAAGAGACCCAGTACTTC. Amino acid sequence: CASSLGRDRSQETQYF.

The CDR3 DNA reads TGCAGTGCTAGCGCTCAGTCCGAGCAGTACTTC. Translated: CSASAQSEQYF. V gene TRBV20-1 combines with J gene TRBJ2-7; D ambiguous. Trimming left V 3 bases short and J 6 bases short, with 9 bases between. This CDR3 is 11 amino acids long. The germline gives CDR1 DFQATT, CDR2 SNEGSKA (reference sequence).

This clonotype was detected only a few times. The CDR3 DNA sequence: TGTGCCAGCAGTTATTGGAGGGGCACTGAAGCTTTCTTT. Translating it yields CASSYWRGTEAFF. The chain uses TRBV6-5 and TRBJ1-1, with D possibly being TRBD1 (5 bases). There are 13 residues in the CDR3. Germline V gene sequence: CDR1 MNHEY, CDR2 SVGAGI. V dropped 3 bases and J dropped 4 bases, with 9 bases sitting between them.

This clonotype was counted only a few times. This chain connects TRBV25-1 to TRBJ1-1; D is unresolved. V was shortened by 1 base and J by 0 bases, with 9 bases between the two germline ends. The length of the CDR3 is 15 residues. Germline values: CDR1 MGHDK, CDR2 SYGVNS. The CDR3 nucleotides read TGTGCCAGCAGTGAATCGGTAGGAATGAACACTGAAGCTTTCTTT. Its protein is CASSESVGMNTEAFF.

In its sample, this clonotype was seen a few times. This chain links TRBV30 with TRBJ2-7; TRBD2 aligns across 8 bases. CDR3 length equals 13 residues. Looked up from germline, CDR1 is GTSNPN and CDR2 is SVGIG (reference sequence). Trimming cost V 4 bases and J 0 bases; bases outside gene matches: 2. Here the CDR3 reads CAWTSGFSYEQYF. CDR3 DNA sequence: TGTGCCTGGACTAGCGGGTTCTCCTACGAGCAGTACTTC.

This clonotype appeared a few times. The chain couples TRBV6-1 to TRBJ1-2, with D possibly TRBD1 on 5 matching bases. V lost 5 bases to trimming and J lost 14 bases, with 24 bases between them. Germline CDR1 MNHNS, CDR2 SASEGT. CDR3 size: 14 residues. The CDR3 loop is CASSPRTAAQGETF. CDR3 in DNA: TGTGCCAGCAGTCCCCGTACCGCCGCTCAAGGGGAGACCTTC.

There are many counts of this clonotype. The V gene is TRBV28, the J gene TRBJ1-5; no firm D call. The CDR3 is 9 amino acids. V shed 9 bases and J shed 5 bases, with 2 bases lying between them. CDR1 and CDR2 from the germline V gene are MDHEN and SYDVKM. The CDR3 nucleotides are TGTGCCAGGGATCAGCCCCAGCATTTT. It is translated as CARDQPQHF.

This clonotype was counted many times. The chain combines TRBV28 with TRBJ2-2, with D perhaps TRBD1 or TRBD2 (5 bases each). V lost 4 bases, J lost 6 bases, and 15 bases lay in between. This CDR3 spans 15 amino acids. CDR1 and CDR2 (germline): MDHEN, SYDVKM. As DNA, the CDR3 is TGTGCCAGCAGTTCGGGACCGCAACCTCCCGGGGAGCTGTTTTTT. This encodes CASSSGPQPPGELFF.

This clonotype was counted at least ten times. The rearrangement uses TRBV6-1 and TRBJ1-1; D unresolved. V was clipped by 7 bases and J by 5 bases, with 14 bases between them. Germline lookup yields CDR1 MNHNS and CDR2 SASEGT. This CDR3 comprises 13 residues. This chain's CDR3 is CASIKPGRTEAFF. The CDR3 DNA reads TGTGCCAGCATAAAGCCGGGGAGGACTGAAGCTTTCTTT.

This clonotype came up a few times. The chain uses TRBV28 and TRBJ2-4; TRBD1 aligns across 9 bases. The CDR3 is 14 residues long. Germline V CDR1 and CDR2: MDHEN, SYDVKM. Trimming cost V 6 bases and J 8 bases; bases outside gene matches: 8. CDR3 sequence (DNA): TGTGCCAGCAGAACAGGGGGCGATAGATACATTCAGTACTTC. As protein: CASRTGGDRYIQYF.

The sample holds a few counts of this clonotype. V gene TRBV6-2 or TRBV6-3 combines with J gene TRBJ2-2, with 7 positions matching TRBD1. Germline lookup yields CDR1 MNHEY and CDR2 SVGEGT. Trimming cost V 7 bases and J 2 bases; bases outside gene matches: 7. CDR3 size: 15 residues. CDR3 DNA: TGTGCCAGCACCGGGACAGAGATAAACACCGGGGAGCTGTTTTTT. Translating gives CASTGTEINTGELFF.

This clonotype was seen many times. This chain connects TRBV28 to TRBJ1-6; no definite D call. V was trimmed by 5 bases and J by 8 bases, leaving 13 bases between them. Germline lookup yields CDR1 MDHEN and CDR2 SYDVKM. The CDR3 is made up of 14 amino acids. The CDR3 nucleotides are TGTGCCAGCAGTGACCTTCCGGGCTATTCACCCCTCCACTTT. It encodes CASSDLPGYSPLHF.

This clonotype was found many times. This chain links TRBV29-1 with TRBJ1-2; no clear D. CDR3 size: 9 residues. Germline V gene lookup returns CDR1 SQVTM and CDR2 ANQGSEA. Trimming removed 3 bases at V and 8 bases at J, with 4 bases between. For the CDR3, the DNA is TGCAGCGTTGACAGGGGCTACACCTTC. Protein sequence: CSVDRGYTF.

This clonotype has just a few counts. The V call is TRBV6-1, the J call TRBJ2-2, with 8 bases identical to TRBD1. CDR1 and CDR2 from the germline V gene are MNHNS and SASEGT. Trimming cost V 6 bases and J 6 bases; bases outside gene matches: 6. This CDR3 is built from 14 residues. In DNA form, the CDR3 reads TGTGCCAGCAGGGAGAACAGGGGGGCCGGGGAGCTGTTTTTT. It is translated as CASRENRGAGELFF.

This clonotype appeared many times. The CDR3 here is CASSLPTSDQETQYF. CDR3 sequence (DNA): TGTGCCAGCAGCCTCCCGACTAGCGACCAAGAGACCCAGTACTTC. V gene TRBV11-3 combines with J gene TRBJ2-5; 8 bases map to TRBD2. The CDR3 has 15 residues. The V segment lost 5 bases and the J segment 0 bases; nucleotides outside the gene matches: 5. Germline values: CDR1 SGHNT, CDR2 YENEEA.

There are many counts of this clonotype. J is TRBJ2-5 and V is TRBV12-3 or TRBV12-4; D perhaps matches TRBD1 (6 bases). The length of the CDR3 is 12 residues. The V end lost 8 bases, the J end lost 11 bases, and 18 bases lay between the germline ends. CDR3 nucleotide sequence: TGTGCCAGCTTGTTAATGGGGGCCCCTCAGTACTTC. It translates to CASLLMGAPQYF.

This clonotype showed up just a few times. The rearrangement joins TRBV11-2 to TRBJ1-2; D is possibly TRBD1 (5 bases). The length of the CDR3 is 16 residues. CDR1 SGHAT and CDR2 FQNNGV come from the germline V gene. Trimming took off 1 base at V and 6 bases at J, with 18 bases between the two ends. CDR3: CASSLGQGRAKDGYTF. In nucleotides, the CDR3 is TGTGCCAGCAGCTTAGGTCAGGGCAGGGCCAAGGATGGCTACACCTTC.

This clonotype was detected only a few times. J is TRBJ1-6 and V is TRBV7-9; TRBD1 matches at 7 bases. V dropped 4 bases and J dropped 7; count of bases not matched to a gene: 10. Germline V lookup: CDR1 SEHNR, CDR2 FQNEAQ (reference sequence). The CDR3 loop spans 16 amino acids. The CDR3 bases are TGTGCCAGCAGCTGGGCCCCGGGGACAGCGAATTCACCCCTCCACTTT. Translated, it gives CASSWAPGTANSPLHF. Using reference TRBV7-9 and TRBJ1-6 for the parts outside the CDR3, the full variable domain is DTGVSQNPRHKITKRGQNVTFRCDPISEHNRLYWYRQTLGQGPEFLTYFQNEAQLEKSRLLSDRFSAERPKGSFSTLEIQRTEQGDSAMYLCASSWAPGTANSPLHFGNGTRLTVT.

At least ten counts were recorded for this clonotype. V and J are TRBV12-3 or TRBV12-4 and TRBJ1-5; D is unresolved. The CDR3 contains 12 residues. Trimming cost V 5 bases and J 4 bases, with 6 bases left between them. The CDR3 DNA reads TGTGCCAGCAGTGCCGTTAATCAGCCCCAGCATTTT. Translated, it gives CASSAVNQPQHF.

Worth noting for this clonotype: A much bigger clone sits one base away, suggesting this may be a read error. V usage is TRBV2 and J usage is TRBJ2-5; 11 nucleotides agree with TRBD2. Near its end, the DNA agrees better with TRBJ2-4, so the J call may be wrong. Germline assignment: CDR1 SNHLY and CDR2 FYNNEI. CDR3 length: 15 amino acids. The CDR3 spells CASSVAGGSGNIQYF. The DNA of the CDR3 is TGTGCCAGCAGTGTAGCGGGGGGGTCGGGAAACATTCAGTACTTC.

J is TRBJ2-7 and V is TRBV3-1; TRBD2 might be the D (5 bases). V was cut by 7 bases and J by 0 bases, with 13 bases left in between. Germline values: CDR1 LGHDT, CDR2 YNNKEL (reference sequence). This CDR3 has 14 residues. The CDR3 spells CASTQAGFSYEQYF. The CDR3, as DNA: TGTGCCAGCACCCAGGCGGGTTTCTCCTACGAGCAGTACTTC.

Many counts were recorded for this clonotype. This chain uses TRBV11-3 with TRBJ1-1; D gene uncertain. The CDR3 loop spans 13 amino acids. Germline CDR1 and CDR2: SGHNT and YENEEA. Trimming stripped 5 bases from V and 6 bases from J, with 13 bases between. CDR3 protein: CASSPRSPAEAFF. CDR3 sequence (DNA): TGTGCCAGCAGCCCACGGTCGCCAGCTGAAGCTTTCTTT. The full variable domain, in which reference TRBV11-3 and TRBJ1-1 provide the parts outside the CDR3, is EAGVVQSPRYKIIEKKQPVAFWCNPISGHNTLYWYLQNLGQGPELLIRYENEEAVDDSQLPKDRFSAERLKGVDSTLKIQPAELGDSAVYLCASSPRSPAEAFFGQGTRLTVV.

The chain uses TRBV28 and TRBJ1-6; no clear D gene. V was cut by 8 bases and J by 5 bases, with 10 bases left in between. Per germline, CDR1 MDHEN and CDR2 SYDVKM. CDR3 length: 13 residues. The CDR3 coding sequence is TGTGCCAGCGATAACACCCATAATTCACCCCTCCACTTT. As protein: CASDNTHNSPLHF.

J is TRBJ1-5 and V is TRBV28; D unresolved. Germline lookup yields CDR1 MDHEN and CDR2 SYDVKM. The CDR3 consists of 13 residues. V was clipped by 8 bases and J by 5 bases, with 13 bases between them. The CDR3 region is CASANLGDQPQHF. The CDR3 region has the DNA TGTGCCAGCGCTAACCTGGGCGATCAGCCCCAGCATTTT.

DNA for the CDR3: TGCAGTGTTTTAGGGCACCTGGAGGGAAACACCATATATTTT. Encoded protein: CSVLGHLEGNTIYF. The chain has TRBV20-1 and TRBJ1-3; unclear D gene. This CDR3 comprises 14 residues. CDR1 DFQATT and CDR2 SNEGSKA come from the germline V gene (reference sequence). V lost 7 bases and J lost 4, with 17 bases in between.

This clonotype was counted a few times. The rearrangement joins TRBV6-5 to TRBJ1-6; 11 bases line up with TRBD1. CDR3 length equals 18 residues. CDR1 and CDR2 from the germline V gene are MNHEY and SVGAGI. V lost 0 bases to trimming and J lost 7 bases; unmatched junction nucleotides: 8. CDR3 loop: CASSYSRDRGSLNSPLHF. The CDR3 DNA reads TGTGCCAGCAGTTACTCTAGGGACAGGGGGTCTTTGAATTCACCCCTCCACTTT.

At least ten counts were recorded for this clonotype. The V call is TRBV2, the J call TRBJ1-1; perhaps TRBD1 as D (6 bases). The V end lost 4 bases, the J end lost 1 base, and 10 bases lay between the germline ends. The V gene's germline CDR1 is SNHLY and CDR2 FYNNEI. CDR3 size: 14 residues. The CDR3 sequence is CASSGNRANTEAFF. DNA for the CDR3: TGTGCCAGCAGTGGAAACAGGGCGAACACTGAAGCTTTCTTT.

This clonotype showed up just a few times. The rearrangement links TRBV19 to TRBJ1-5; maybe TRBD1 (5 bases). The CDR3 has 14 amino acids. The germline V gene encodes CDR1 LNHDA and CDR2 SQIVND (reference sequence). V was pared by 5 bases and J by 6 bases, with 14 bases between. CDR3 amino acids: CASSPYEGFQPQHF. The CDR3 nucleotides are TGTGCCAGTAGTCCTTACGAGGGGTTTCAGCCCCAGCATTTT.

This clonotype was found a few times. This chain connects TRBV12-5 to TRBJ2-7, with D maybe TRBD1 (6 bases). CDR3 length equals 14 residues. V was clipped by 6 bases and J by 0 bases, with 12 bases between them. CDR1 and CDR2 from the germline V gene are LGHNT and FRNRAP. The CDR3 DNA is TGTGCTAGTGGCGCCAGGACAGACTCCTACGAGCAGTACTTC. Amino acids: CASGARTDSYEQYF.

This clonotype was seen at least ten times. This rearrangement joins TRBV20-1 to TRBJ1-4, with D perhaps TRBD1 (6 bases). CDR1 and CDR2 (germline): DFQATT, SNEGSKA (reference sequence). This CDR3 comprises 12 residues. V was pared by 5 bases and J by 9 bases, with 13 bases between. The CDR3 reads CSAATGWQKLFF. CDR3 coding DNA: TGCAGTGCTGCTACAGGGTGGCAAAAACTGTTTTTT.

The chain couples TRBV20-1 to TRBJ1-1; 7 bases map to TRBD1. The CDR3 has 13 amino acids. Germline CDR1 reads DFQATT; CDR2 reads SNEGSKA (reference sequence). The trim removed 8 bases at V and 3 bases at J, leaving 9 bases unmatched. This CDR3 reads CSSNRDSHTEAFF. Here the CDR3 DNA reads TGCAGTTCCAATCGGGACAGTCACACTGAAGCTTTCTTT.

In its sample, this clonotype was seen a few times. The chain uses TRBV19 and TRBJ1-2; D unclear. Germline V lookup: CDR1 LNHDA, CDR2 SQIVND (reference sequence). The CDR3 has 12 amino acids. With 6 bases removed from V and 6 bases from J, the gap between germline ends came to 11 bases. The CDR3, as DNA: TGTGCCAGTAGGACTTCCGTGGATGGCTACACCTTC. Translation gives CASRTSVDGYTF.